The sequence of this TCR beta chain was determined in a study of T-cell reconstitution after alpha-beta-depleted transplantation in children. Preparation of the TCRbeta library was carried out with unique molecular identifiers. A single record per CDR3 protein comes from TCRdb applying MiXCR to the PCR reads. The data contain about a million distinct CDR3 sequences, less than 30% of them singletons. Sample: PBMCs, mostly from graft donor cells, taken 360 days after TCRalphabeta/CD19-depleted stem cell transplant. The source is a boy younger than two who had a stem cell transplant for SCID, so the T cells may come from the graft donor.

CDR3 sequence reads: CASTPGIVPYEQYF. CDR3 DNA sequence: TGTGCCAGCACCCCAGGGATAGTACCCTACGAGCAGTACTTC. V and J are TRBV2 and TRBJ2-7, with D tentatively TRBD1 (5 bases). This CDR3 is built from 14 residues. Trimming removed 7 bases at V and 2 bases at J, with 15 bases between. CDR1 and CDR2 from the germline V gene are SNHLY and FYNNEI.